Sequencing of this T cell receptor (beta chain) was carried out in a study of blood T cell repertoires in COVID-19. As for the study in general: Sites in the United States, Italy and Spain provided acute and convalescent COVID-19 samples.

The CDR3 covers 12 residues. Germline V lookup: CDR1 MDHEN, CDR2 SYDVKM. Trimming removed 4 bases from V and 2 bases from J, with 5 bases in between. Per the authors' pipeline: Counts of nucleated cells, estimated from reference gene primer amplification, were obtained. TCRdb's copy holds only in-frame clones and misses some; the assay was immunoSEQ multiplex PCR. Clone size and the V and J calls come from that table; the DNA yielded D and trimming. Of about 480,000 clones listed, more than 85% were seen once; the top ten hold roughly 4%. J is TRBJ1-2 and V is TRBV28; TRBD1 might be the D (5 bases). The TCR sequence derives from a woman in her 30s with acute or convalescent COVID-19. Sequences were obtained from peripheral blood. The CDR3 is CASSYRNYGYTF. CDR3 DNA sequence: TGTGCCAGCAGTTACAGGAACTATGGCTACACCTTC.